The rows below give T cell receptor beta chains drawn from one sample of a study of vaccination effects on CD4 cells after COVID-19. Assay used: immunoSEQ multiplex PCR; TCRdb lists only in-frame clones, some missing. The sample records 35,000 to 45,000 clones, around 78% being singletons. Antigens of these TCRs are unknown. The sequencing used CD4+ T cells from PBMCs cultured with a peptide pool, collected before COVID-19 vaccination. These receptors were obtained from a human donor who had a prior SARS-CoV-2 infection. Each CDR3 is given with its conserved first and last residue. The D gene is left open where the match is weak. Size is omitted from some rows. Given values are once, few, many or a class for expanded clones.

TRBV19	15	TRBJ2-2	NA	once	TGTGCCAGTCGCCTGGGCGGGGCGAACACCGGGGAGCTGTTTTTT	CASRLGGANTGELFF
TRBV5-1	14	TRBJ2-3	NA	NA	TGCGCCAGCAGCCTACAAAAAGACACAGATACGCAGTATTTT	CASSLQKDTDTQYF
TRBV9	17	TRBJ2-3	TRBD2	once	TGTGCCAGCAGCGTCACTAGCGGGGGGTCAGGCACAGATACGCAGTATTTT	CASSVTSGGSGTDTQYF
TRBV30	13	TRBJ2-1	TRBD2	NA	TGTGCCTGGGACCCCCGGGGGGGCAGTGAGCAGTTCTTC	CAWDPRGGSEQFF
TRBV11-3	17	TRBJ2-7	NA	NA	TGTGCCAGCAGCTTAGAGGATTGGCCACCAAAATCTTACGAGCAGTACTTC	CASSLEDWPPKSYEQYF
TRBV6-5	11	TRBJ2-3	NA	few	TGTGCCAGCAGTTACGCGCATACGCAGTATTTT	CASSYAHTQYF
TRBV28	15	TRBJ1-6	NA	NA	TGTGCCAGCAGTTTATTGGGCAGGGGTGAATCACCCCTCCACTTT	CASSLLGRGESPLHF
TRBV5-1	14	TRBJ2-7	NA	NA	TGCGCCAGCAGCGCTTTAGGGGTTGGCTACGAGCAGTACTTC	CASSALGVGYEQYF
TRBV15	15	TRBJ2-7	NA	NA	TGTGCCACCAGCAGAGGCCAGGGGCGGACCTACGAGCAGTACTTC	CATSRGQGRTYEQYF
TRBV9	13	TRBJ1-2	TRBD1	NA	TGTGCCAGCAGCACAGGGGTCGGCTATGGCTACACCTTC	CASSTGVGYGYTF
TRBV3-1/TRBV3-2	15	TRBJ2-1	NA	NA	TGTGCCAGCAGCCCGCAAGTGGGGGCCTACAATGAGCAGTTCTTC	CASSPQVGAYNEQFF
TRBV5-4	14	TRBJ2-3	TRBD2	NA	TGTGCCAGCAGCCCCCAGCGGGAGTTAGATACGCAGTATTTT	CASSPQRELDTQYF
TRBV3-1/TRBV3-2	12	TRBJ1-5	NA	NA	TGTGCCAGCAGCAAGGACGGTCAGCCCCAGCATTTT	CASSKDGQPQHF
TRBV9	13	TRBJ2-3	NA	NA	TGTGCCAGCAGCGAGAAACAGGGACTTACGCAGTATTTT	CASSEKQGLTQYF
TRBV3-1/TRBV3-2	18	TRBJ1-6	NA	few	TGTGCCAGCTTCGGCAGTTCGGCGGGGCCCTCCTATAATTCACCCCTCCACTTT	CASFGSSAGPSYNSPLHF
TRBV5-6	17	TRBJ2-2	NA	NA	TGTGCCAGCAGCTTTAGTCTAGCACTAATCGTTACCGGGGAGCTGTTTTTT	CASSFSLALIVTGELFF
TRBV2	17	TRBJ1-1	TRBD1	NA	TGTGCCAGCAGTACGAATCTGGACAGGGCGAAAGAAACTGAAGCTTTCTTT	CASSTNLDRAKETEAFF
TRBV6-9	12	TRBJ1-2	NA	NA	TGTGCCAGCAGTTATTCGGCCGCTGGCTACACCTTC	CASSYSAAGYTF
TRBV6-5	14	TRBJ2-5	TRBD2	NA	TGTGCCAGCAGACGAGCCGGGACTATAGAGACCCAGTACTTC	CASRRAGTIETQYF
TRBV7-9	14	TRBJ2-3	NA	NA	TGTGCCAGCAGCTTAGAAGGGTACACAGATACGCAGTATTTT	CASSLEGYTDTQYF